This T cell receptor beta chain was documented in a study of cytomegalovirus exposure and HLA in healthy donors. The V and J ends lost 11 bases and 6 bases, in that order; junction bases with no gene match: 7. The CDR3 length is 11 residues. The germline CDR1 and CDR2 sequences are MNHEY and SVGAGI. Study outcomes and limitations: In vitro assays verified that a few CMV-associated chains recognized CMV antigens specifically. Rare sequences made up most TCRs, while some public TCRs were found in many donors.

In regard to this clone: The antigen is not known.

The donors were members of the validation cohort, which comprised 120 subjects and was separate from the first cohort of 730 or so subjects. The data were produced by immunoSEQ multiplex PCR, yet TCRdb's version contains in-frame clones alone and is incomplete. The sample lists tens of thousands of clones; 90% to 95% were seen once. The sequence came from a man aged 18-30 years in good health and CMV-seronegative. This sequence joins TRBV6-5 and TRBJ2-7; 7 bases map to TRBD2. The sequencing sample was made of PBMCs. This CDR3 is CAVSGTREQYF. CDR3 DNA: TGTGCCGTAAGCGGGACGCGCGAGCAGTACTTC.